These 5 T cell receptor beta chains were sequenced from one sample in a study of a mutant IDH1 vaccine in newly diagnosed glioma listed by TCRdb under 2021. Their antigens remain unidentified. In the paper's terms, the time point label means: week 35, safety follow-up. Each vaccine dose, consisting of 300 ug of a 20-mer mutant IDH1 peptide in Montanide, was administered subcutaneously with topical imiquimod. Library preparation employed the immunoSEQ multiplex PCR assay. The immuneACCESS repertoire file appears here via TCRdb, limited to in-frame rearrangements. These files lack a portion of the clones; in checked studies, under half of the deficit traces to unresolved V genes, and the cause of the others is not known. Recorded for this sample are around 60,000 clones; approximately 81% of them occurred a single time. Jointly, the top ten make up less than 4.5% of the sample. The sample here was PBMCs, taken from a glioma patient whose treatment included an IDH1 peptide vaccine. The origin of the receptors is a man under 40 with glioma.

The chain is built from TRBV12-5 and TRBJ1-1; D remains unclear. V shed 1 base and J shed 3 bases, with 0 bases lying between them. CDR1 is LGHNT and CDR2 is FRNRAP in the germline V gene. This CDR3 has 11 residues. The CDR3 loop is CASGLDTEAFF. The CDR3 bases are TGTGCTAGTGGTTTGGACACTGAAGCTTTCTTT.

The J gene is TRBJ2-5, the V gene TRBV18; D unclear. Trimming removed 0 bases from V and 0 bases from J, with 8 bases in between. Germline assignment: CDR1 KGHSH and CDR2 LQKENI. CDR3 length: 15 amino acids. The CDR3 region has the DNA TGTGCCAGCTCACCACCGTCTTTAGACCAAGAGACCCAGTACTTC. Protein product: CASSPPSLDQETQYF.

The chain employs TRBV4-2 and TRBJ1-4; D uncertain. Germline-derived CDR1 and CDR2 are LGHNA and YNFKEQ. Deletions cut 0 bases from V and 2 bases from J, with 10 bases between. The CDR3 covers 16 residues. The CDR3 here is CASSQDVGNTNEKLFF. The CDR3 bases are TGTGCCAGCAGCCAAGATGTAGGGAACACTAATGAAAAACTGTTTTTT.

A note on this clone: One junction end does not reproduce the germline sequence, and a read error may be involved. The V gene is TRBV2, the J gene TRBJ1-2; TRBD1 agrees at 8 bases. Germline CDR1 and CDR2: SNHLY and FYNNEI. This CDR3 is 13 amino acids long. The CDR3 DNA follows: TGTGCCAGCAGTCCGACAGGGGCCTATGGCTACATCTTC. Translating gives CASSPTGAYGYIF.

The chain joins TRBV6-6 to TRBJ1-2; D remains ambiguous. CDR3 length equals 12 residues. V lost 0 bases and J lost 4, with 3 bases in between. Germline values: CDR1 MNHNY, CDR2 SVGAGI (reference sequence). In nucleotides, the CDR3 is TGTGCCAGCAGTTACTCGGGCTATGGCTACACCTTC. It translates to CASSYSGYGYTF.